This T cell receptor (beta chain) was documented in a study of beta chain features in type 1 diabetes. Study results and limitations: There was a moderate but significant shortening of TCRB CDR3s in all four CD4+ subsets of Type 1 diabetes patients.

Expressed TCRB transcripts got sequenced, as all isolated RNA was reverse transcribed. TCRdb's copy holds only in-frame clones and misses some; the assay was immunoSEQ multiplex PCR. Of some 200,000 clones detected, about 11% appear once; the ten largest clones hold approximately 1.5%. This clone occurred a few times. The antigen is not known. Sequencing input: central memory CD4+ T cells from blood. The clonotype was recovered from a man aged 18 to 30 in good health.

CDR3 coding DNA: TGTGCCAGCAGCACCCGACTAGCGGGAGAAGAGACCCAGTACTTC. As protein: CASSTRLAGEETQYF. This chain joins TRBV9 and TRBJ2-5; 12 bases align to TRBD2. The V and J ends lost 4 bases and 3 bases, in that order; junction bases with no gene match: 4. Germline CDR1 reads SGDLS; CDR2 reads YYNGEE. The CDR3 covers 15 residues. Based on the CDR3 plus reference TRBV9 and TRBJ2-5, the full variable domain is DSGVTQTPKHLITATGQRVTLRCSPRSGDLSVYWYQQSLDQGLQFLIQYYNGEERAKGNILERFSAQQFPDLHSELNLSSLELGDSALYFCASSTRLAGEETQYFGPGTRLLVL.